The rows below give T cell receptor beta chains drawn from one sample of a study of immune evolution from preneoplasia to lung adenocarcinoma. Produced via immunoSEQ multiplex PCR; TCRdb's table is partial and in-frame only. This table has some 9,100 clones, just over 75% appearing once. Specimen: FFPE lung adenocarcinoma in situ tissue. The receptors stem from a person aged 60 to 80 with lung adenocarcinoma. Both conserved end residues are part of each CDR3. Each record gives: D gene, J gene, clone size, V gene, CDR3 protein, CDR3 DNA. A D gene is named only where the DNA matches it firmly. For some rows the clone size is stated as once, few or many, or as a class when expanded; others skip it.

d_gene: TRBD2; j_gene: TRBJ2-5; abundance: -; v_gene: TRBV2; CDR3aa: CASSSGTSGGSGKETQYF; CDR3nt: TGTGCCAGCAGCTCCGGGACTAGCGGGGGGTCGGGGAAGGAGACCCAGTACTTC
d_gene: TRBD1; j_gene: TRBJ1-5; abundance: -; v_gene: TRBV4-1; CDR3aa: CASSVRDRDSIGNQPQHF; CDR3nt: TGCGCCAGCAGCGTCCGGGACAGGGACTCTATTGGCAATCAGCCCCAGCATTTT
d_gene: TRBD1; j_gene: TRBJ2-5; abundance: -; v_gene: TRBV11-2; CDR3aa: CASSSRTGFRETQYF; CDR3nt: TGTGCCAGCAGCTCCAGGACAGGGTTCAGAGAGACCCAGTACTTC
d_gene: TRBD1; j_gene: TRBJ2-3; abundance: -; v_gene: TRBV9; CDR3aa: CASSVRQGAYADTQYF; CDR3nt: TGTGCCAGCAGCGTCCGACAGGGCGCGTACGCAGATACGCAGTATTTT
d_gene: TRBD1; j_gene: TRBJ1-2; abundance: -; v_gene: TRBV11-2; CDR3aa: CASRLGQDGYTF; CDR3nt: TGTGCCAGCAGATTAGGACAGGATGGCTACACCTTC
d_gene: TRBD2; j_gene: TRBJ2-3; abundance: once; v_gene: TRBV27; CDR3aa: CASSSRLASGKSTDTQYF; CDR3nt: TGTGCCAGCAGTTCGAGACTAGCTTCGGGCAAAAGCACAGATACGCAGTATTTT
d_gene: -; j_gene: TRBJ2-7; abundance: -; v_gene: TRBV6-6; CDR3aa: CASSSPQGVAYEQYF; CDR3nt: TGTGCCAGCAGCTCACCACAGGGAGTAGCCTACGAGCAGTACTTC
d_gene: -; j_gene: TRBJ1-1; abundance: once; v_gene: TRBV2; CDR3aa: CASVRAGDTEAFF; CDR3nt: TGTGCCAGCGTCCGGGCAGGGGACACTGAAGCTTTCTTT
d_gene: -; j_gene: TRBJ2-3; abundance: -; v_gene: TRBV7-9; CDR3aa: CASSRGGPDTQYF; CDR3nt: TGTGCCAGCAGCCGTGGTGGGCCAGATACGCAGTATTTT
d_gene: -; j_gene: TRBJ2-5; abundance: -; v_gene: TRBV21-1; CDR3aa: CASSLNVRAPPEYWETQYF; CDR3nt: TGTGCCAGCAGCCTAAACGTCCGGGCCCCCCCGGAATATTGGGAGACCCAGTACTTC
d_gene: -; j_gene: TRBJ2-4; abundance: -; v_gene: TRBV28; CDR3aa: CASSTGSVIQYF; CDR3nt: TGTGCCAGCAGTACGGGGTCGGTCATTCAGTACTTC
d_gene: -; j_gene: TRBJ1-1; abundance: few; v_gene: TRBV4-1; CDR3aa: CASSQGGNRDTEAFF; CDR3nt: TGCGCCAGCAGCCAAGGGGGAAACCGAGACACTGAAGCTTTCTTT
d_gene: TRBD2; j_gene: TRBJ2-1; abundance: -; v_gene: TRBV2; CDR3aa: CASSSTSGGPGFF; CDR3nt: TGTGCCAGCAGTTCCACTAGCGGGGGCCCCGGGTTCTTC
d_gene: TRBD2; j_gene: TRBJ2-3; abundance: medium-sized; v_gene: TRBV14; CDR3aa: CASSPLGTRTDTQYF; CDR3nt: TGTGCCAGCAGTCCCTTAGGGACTAGGACAGATACGCAGTATTTT
d_gene: -; j_gene: TRBJ1-3; abundance: -; v_gene: TRBV7-4; CDR3aa: CAVEVALSGNTIYF; CDR3nt: TGTGCCGTGGAGGTGGCCCTCTCTGGAAACACCATATATTTT
d_gene: -; j_gene: TRBJ1-4; abundance: -; v_gene: TRBV4-3; CDR3aa: CASSQENQGEKLFF; CDR3nt: TGCGCCAGCAGCCAAGAGAACCAGGGCGAAAAACTGTTTTTT
d_gene: -; j_gene: TRBJ2-1; abundance: few; v_gene: TRBV4-1; CDR3aa: CASSQVPSAYNEQFF; CDR3nt: TGCGCCAGCAGCCAAGTGCCTAGCGCTTACAATGAGCAGTTCTTC
d_gene: TRBD1; j_gene: TRBJ1-2; abundance: -; v_gene: TRBV4-2; CDR3aa: CASSQEDRVNYGYTF; CDR3nt: TGTGCCAGCAGCCAAGAGGACAGGGTAAACTATGGCTACACCTTC
d_gene: TRBD1; j_gene: TRBJ2-7; abundance: few; v_gene: TRBV27; CDR3aa: CASSGTGGSGGAYEQYF; CDR3nt: TGTGCCAGCTCCGGGACAGGGGGCTCGGGGGGGGCCTACGAGCAGTACTTC
d_gene: -; j_gene: TRBJ2-7; abundance: -; v_gene: TRBV28; CDR3aa: CASSPSSYEQYF; CDR3nt: TGTGCCAGCAGTCCTTCCAGCTACGAGCAGTACTTC
d_gene: -; j_gene: TRBJ1-2; abundance: -; v_gene: TRBV28; CDR3aa: CASTFIGLAYGYTF; CDR3nt: TGTGCCAGCACCTTTATCGGCCTGGCCTATGGCTACACCTTC
d_gene: -; j_gene: TRBJ2-5; abundance: -; v_gene: TRBV11-1; CDR3aa: CASSLAQTGLGETQYF; CDR3nt: TGTGCCAGCAGCTTAGCGCAAACAGGATTAGGAGAGACCCAGTACTTC
d_gene: -; j_gene: TRBJ2-7; abundance: medium-sized; v_gene: TRBV5-4; CDR3aa: CASSWGLEVGGQYF; CDR3nt: TGTGCCAGCAGCTGGGGACTGGAGGTCGGGGGGCAGTACTTC
d_gene: -; j_gene: TRBJ2-7; abundance: -; v_gene: TRBV7-9; CDR3aa: CASSRSGRVSYEQYF; CDR3nt: TGTGCCAGCAGTCGTTCAGGTCGGGTTTCCTACGAGCAGTACTTC
d_gene: -; j_gene: TRBJ1-2; abundance: -; v_gene: TRBV5-4; CDR3aa: CASSIGTSGNYGYTF; CDR3nt: TGTGCCAGCAGCATAGGAACGTCGGGGAACTATGGCTACACCTTC
d_gene: TRBD1; j_gene: TRBJ2-5; abundance: medium-sized; v_gene: TRBV19; CDR3aa: CASSRGQSPQETQYF; CDR3nt: TGTGCCAGTAGCAGGGGGCAATCCCCCCAAGAGACCCAGTACTTC
d_gene: TRBD2; j_gene: TRBJ2-1; abundance: -; v_gene: TRBV11-2; CDR3aa: CASSLLAGGTWNEQFF; CDR3nt: TGTGCCAGCAGCTTACTGGCGGGGGGTACCTGGAATGAGCAGTTCTTC
d_gene: TRBD1; j_gene: TRBJ2-2; abundance: -; v_gene: TRBV11-2; CDR3aa: CASSPGDRATGELFF; CDR3nt: TGTGCCAGCAGCCCCGGGGACAGGGCTACCGGGGAGCTGTTTTTT
d_gene: -; j_gene: TRBJ1-5; abundance: -; v_gene: TRBV5-5; CDR3aa: CASSLGGSALVPQPQHF; CDR3nt: TGTGCCAGCAGCTTGGGGGGTTCAGCGCTGGTGCCTCAGCCCCAGCATTTT
d_gene: -; j_gene: TRBJ2-1; abundance: -; v_gene: TRBV4-1; CDR3aa: CASSQDLTGHEQFF; CDR3nt: TGCGCCAGCAGCCAAGATCTTACCGGCCATGAGCAGTTCTTC
d_gene: -; j_gene: TRBJ1-3; abundance: -; v_gene: TRBV19; CDR3aa: CASSIMASVASGNTIYF; CDR3nt: TGTGCCAGTAGTATAATGGCCAGCGTAGCCTCTGGAAACACCATATATTTT
d_gene: -; j_gene: TRBJ1-1; abundance: once; v_gene: TRBV18; CDR3aa: CASSPQVHTEAFF; CDR3nt: TGTGCCAGCTCACCACAGGTACACACTGAAGCTTTCTTT
d_gene: -; j_gene: TRBJ1-2; abundance: -; v_gene: TRBV7-9; CDR3aa: CASSTEHGGSIYGYTF; CDR3nt: TGTGCCAGCAGCACCGAGCATGGGGGGAGCATCTATGGCTACACCTTC
d_gene: -; j_gene: TRBJ1-1; abundance: -; v_gene: TRBV28; CDR3aa: CASSFTGIGTEAFF; CDR3nt: TGTGCCAGCAGTTTTACCGGGATCGGCACTGAAGCTTTCTTT
d_gene: -; j_gene: TRBJ2-7; abundance: medium-sized; v_gene: TRBV5-6; CDR3aa: CASSYSYEQYF; CDR3nt: TGTGCCAGCAGCTATTCCTACGAGCAGTACTTC